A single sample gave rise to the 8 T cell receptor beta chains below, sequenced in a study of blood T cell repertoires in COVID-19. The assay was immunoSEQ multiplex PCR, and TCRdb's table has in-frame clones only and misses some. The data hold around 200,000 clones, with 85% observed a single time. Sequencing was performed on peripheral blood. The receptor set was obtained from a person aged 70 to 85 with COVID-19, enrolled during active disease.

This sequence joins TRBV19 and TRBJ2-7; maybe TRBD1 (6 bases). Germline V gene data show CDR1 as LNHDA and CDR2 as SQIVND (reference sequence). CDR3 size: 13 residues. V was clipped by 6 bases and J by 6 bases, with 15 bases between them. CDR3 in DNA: TGTGCCAGTAGACCCGGTGGGACAATCGAGCAGTACTTC. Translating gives CASRPGGTIEQYF.

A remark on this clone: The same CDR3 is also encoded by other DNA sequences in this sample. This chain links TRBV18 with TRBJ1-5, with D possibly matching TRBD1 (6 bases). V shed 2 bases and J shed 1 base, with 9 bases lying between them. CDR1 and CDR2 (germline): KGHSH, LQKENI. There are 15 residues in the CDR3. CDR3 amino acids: CASSPSTGSNQPQHF. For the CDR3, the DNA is TGTGCCAGCTCACCATCGACAGGAAGCAATCAGCCCCAGCATTTT. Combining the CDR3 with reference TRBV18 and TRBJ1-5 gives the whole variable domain NAGVMQNPRHLVRRRGQEARLRCSPMKGHSHVYWYRQLPEEGLKFMVYLQKENIIDESGMPKERFSAEFPKEGPSILRIQQVVRGDSAAYFCASSPSTGSNQPQHFGDGTRLSIL.

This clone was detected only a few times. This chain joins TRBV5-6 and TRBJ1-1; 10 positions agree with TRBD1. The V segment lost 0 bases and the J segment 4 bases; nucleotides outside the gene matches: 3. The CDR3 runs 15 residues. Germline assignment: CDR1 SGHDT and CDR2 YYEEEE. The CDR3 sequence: CASSLGTGGITEAFF. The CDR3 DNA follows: TGTGCCAGCAGCTTGGGGACAGGGGGAATCACTGAAGCTTTCTTT.

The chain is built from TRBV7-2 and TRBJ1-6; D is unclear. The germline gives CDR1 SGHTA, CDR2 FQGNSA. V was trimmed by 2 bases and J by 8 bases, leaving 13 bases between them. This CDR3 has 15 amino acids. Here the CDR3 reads CASSLLSPLDSPLHF. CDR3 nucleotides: TGTGCCAGCAGCTTATTGTCGCCCTTAGATTCACCCCTCCACTTT.

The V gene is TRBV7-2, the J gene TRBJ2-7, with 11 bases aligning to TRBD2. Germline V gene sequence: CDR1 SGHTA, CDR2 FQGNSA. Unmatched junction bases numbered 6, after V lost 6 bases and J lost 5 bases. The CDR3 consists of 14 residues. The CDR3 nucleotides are TGTGCCAGCAGGATAGCGGGAGGGCCCCACGAGCAGTACTTC. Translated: CASRIAGGPHEQYF.

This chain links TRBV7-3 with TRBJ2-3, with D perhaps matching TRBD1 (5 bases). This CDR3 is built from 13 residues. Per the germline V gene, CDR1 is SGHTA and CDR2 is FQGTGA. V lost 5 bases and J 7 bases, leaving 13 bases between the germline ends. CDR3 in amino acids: CASSLQNRNTQYF. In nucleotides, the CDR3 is TGTGCCAGCAGCCTACAAAACAGGAATACGCAGTATTTT.

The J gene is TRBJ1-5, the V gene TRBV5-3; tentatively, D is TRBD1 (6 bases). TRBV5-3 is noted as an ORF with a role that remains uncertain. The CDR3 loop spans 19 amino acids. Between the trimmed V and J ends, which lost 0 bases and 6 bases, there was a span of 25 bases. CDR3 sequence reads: CARSLGPPRAGEVRQPQHF. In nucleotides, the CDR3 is TGTGCCAGAAGCTTGGGGCCCCCTCGGGCAGGGGAAGTTCGTCAGCCCCAGCATTTT.

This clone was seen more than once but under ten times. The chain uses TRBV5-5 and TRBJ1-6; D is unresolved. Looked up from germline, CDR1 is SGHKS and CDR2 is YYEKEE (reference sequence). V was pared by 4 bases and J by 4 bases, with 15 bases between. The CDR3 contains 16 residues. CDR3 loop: CASSPYRVIYNSPLHF. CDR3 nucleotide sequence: TGTGCCAGCAGCCCCTATCGGGTCATTTATAATTCACCCCTCCACTTT.